This entry lists 7 T cell receptor beta chains sequenced from one sample in a study of blood T cell repertoires in COVID-19. Measured with immunoSEQ multiplex PCR; TCRdb has only the in-frame clones, and not every one. This sample has about 240,000 clones; roughly four fifths occur once, and the top ten carry 1.9%. The sample was peripheral blood. The source of these receptors is a man aged 25 to 45 who had recovered from COVID-19.

This chain connects TRBV7-8 to TRBJ2-5, with TRBD2 matching 9 bases. The CDR3 consists of 15 residues. CDR1 and CDR2 (germline): SGHVS, FQNEAQ. V trimming: 2 bases; J trimming: 5 bases; junction bases outside the gene matches: 6. Here the CDR3 reads CASSLISGGDETQYF. The CDR3 region has the DNA TGTGCCAGCAGCTTAATTAGCGGGGGTGACGAGACCCAGTACTTC.

The genes are TRBV2 and TRBJ2-6; D is perhaps TRBD1 (6 bases). Per germline, CDR1 SNHLY and CDR2 FYNNEI. Trimming pared 8 bases from V and 4 bases from J, leaving 15 bases between. The CDR3 covers 15 residues. The CDR3 loop reads CASRPRTVGANVLTF. The CDR3 coding sequence is TGTGCCAGCCGGCCCCGGACAGTAGGGGCCAACGTCCTGACTTTC.

J is TRBJ2-1 and V is TRBV3-1 (or the pseudogene TRBV3-2); 8 bases map to TRBD2. Germline assignment: CDR1 LGHDT and CDR2 YNNKEL (reference sequence). Losses at the gene ends were 0 bases for V and 0 bases for J; bases not matched to a gene: 7. The length of the CDR3 is 18 residues. DNA of the CDR3: TGTGCCAGCAGCCAAGATGGTAGCGGGGCGAGCTCCTACAATGAGCAGTTCTTC. Translating it yields CASSQDGSGASSYNEQFF.

CDR3 sequence: CASSQDWQGGQPQHF. In nucleotides, the CDR3 is TGCGCCAGCAGCCAAGATTGGCAGGGAGGTCAGCCCCAGCATTTT. The chain employs TRBV4-1 and TRBJ1-5, with D possibly being TRBD1 (5 bases). With 0 bases removed from V and 6 bases from J, the gap between germline ends came to 12 bases. The CDR3 totals 15 residues. Germline CDR1 MGHRA, CDR2 YSYEKL.

This chain connects TRBV12-3 or TRBV12-4 to TRBJ1-1; D remains ambiguous. Trimming removed 6 bases at V and 6 bases at J, with 11 bases between. The CDR3 length is 12 residues. The CDR3 region has the DNA TGTGCCAGCAGGGAAAGGCGGTCTGAAGCTTTCTTT. Its translation: CASRERRSEAFF.

In nucleotides, the CDR3 is TGTGCCAGCAGCCGTGGGACAGGGGATGGGGAGCTGTTTTTT. Encoded protein: CASSRGTGDGELFF. The rearrangement joins TRBV7-9 to TRBJ2-2, with 10 positions matching TRBD1. There are 14 residues in the CDR3. Germline CDR1 is SEHNR and CDR2 is FQNEAQ (reference sequence). V dropped 5 bases and J dropped 8; count of bases not matched to a gene: 5. Combining the CDR3 with reference TRBV7-9 and TRBJ2-2 gives the whole variable domain DTGVSQNPRHKITKRGQNVTFRCDPISEHNRLYWYRQTLGQGPEFLTYFQNEAQLEKSRLLSDRFSAERPKGSFSTLEIQRTEQGDSAMYLCASSRGTGDGELFFGEGSRLTVL.

On this clone: This sample includes further DNA sequences coding for the same CDR3. V and J are TRBV5-1 and TRBJ1-1; weak D call: TRBD1 (6 bases). The CDR3 extends over 14 amino acids. V was trimmed by 1 base and J by 4 bases, leaving 11 bases between them. From germline, CDR1 is SGHRS and CDR2 YFSETQ. DNA for the CDR3: TGCGCCAGCAGCTTGCCCCAGGGGAGCACTGAAGCTTTCTTT. Protein product: CASSLPQGSTEAFF.